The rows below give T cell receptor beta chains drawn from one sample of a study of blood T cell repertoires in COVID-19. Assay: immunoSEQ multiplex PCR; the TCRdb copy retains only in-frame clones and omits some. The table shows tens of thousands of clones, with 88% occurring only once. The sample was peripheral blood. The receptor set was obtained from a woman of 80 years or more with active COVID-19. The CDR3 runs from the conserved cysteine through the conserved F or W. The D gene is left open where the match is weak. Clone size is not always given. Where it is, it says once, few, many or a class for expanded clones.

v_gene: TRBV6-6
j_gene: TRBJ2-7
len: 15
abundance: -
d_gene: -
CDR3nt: TGTGCCAGCAGTTACTCGTCTAAGGGGCCCTACGAGCAGTACTTC
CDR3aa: CASSYSSKGPYEQYF

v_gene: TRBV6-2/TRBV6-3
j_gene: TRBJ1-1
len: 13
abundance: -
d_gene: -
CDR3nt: TGTGCCAGCAGTCCCCGGGGTATCACTGAAGCTTTCTTT
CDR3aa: CASSPRGITEAFF

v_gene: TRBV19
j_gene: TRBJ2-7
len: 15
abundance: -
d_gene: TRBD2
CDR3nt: TGTGCCAGTAGTATAAGGGCGGGAGGCTCCTACGAGCAGTACTTC
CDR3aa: CASSIRAGGSYEQYF

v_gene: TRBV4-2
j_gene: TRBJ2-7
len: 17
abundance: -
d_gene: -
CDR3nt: TGTGCCAGCAGCCAAGTAAATCTGAGGGGGAGCTCCTACGAGCAGTACTTC
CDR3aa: CASSQVNLRGSSYEQYF

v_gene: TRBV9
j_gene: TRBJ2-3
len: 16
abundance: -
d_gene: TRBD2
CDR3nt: TGTGCCAGCAGCGTATTGTGGGGGGGTGGAACAGATACGCAGTATTTT
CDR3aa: CASSVLWGGGTDTQYF

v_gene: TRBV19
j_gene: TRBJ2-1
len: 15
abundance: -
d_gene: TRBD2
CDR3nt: TGTGCCAGTAGTATATTCAGCGGGGGGGCGGATGAGCAGTTCTTC
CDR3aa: CASSIFSGGADEQFF

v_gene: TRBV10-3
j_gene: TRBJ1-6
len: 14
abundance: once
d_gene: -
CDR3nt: TGTGCCATCAGTGAACAGGAGAATAATTCACCCCTCCACTTT
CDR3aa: CAISEQENNSPLHF

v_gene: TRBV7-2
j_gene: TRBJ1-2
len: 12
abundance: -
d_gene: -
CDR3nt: TGTGCCAGCAGCTTAGACACGTACGGCTACACCTTC
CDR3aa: CASSLDTYGYTF

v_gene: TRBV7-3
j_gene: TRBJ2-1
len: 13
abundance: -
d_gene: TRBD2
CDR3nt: TGTGCCAGCAGCTTAACTACTAGCGGGAGGAAGTTCTTC
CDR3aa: CASSLTTSGRKFF

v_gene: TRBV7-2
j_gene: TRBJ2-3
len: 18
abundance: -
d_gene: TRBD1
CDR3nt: TGTGCCAGCAGCTTAGGACAGGGGGCGCGGGTGTGGACAGATACGCAGTATTTT
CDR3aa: CASSLGQGARVWTDTQYF

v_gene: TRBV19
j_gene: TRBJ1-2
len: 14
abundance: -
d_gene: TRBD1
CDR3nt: TGTGCCAGTAGCCCCGACAGGGATCCCTATGGCTACACCTTC
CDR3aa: CASSPDRDPYGYTF

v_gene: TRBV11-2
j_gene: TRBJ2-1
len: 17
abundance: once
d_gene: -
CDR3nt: TGTGCCAGCAGCTTAGAGGGTAGCCTCGGGTCCTACAATGAGCAGTTCTTC
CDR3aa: CASSLEGSLGSYNEQFF

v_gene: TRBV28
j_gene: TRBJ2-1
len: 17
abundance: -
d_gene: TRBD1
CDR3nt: TGTGCCAGCAGATCTTCGGGTGCAGGGGGCCTCTACAATGAGCAGTTCTTC
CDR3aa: CASRSSGAGGLYNEQFF

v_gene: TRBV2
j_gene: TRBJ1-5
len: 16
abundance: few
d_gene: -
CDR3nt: TGTGCCAGCAGTGAAGGTGGAGGGAGGAGCAATCAGCCCCAGCATTTT
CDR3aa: CASSEGGGRSNQPQHF

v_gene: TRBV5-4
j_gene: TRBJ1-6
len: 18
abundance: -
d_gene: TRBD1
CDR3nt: TGTGCCAGCAGCGCCTGGACAGGGGGCAGTTCCTATAATTCACCCCTCCACTTT
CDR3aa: CASSAWTGGSSYNSPLHF

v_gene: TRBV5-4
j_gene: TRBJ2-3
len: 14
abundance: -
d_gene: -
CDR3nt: TGTGCCGGAACCACAGGAACAGCACCAGATACGCAGTATTTT
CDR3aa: CAGTTGTAPDTQYF

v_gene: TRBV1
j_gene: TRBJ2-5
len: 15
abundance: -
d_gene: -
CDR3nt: TGCACCAGCAGCCAAGATGAGGGGGGGGAAGAGACCCAGTACTTC
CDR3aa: CTSSQDEGGEETQYF